Reported below is one TCR beta chain. The specificity of this receptor is unknown. The input lacks base qualities; no much larger clone sits a single base away. This sample includes further DNA sequences coding for the same CDR3. The data were taken from a study of blood T cell repertoires in COVID-19 (TCRdb year 2020). Background for the entire study: ImmuneRACE Cohort 3 recovered participants were defined by two consecutive negative NP/OP PCR tests, healthcare professional clearance, or symptom resolution. The material from the prospective study consisted of cDNA or gDNA derived from T cells, B-cell-depleted T cells, or PBMCs. The repertoires were made available in a free public database intended to serve as a resource for research on the immune response to SARS-CoV-2. Subjects who had been exposed to COVID-19, were actively infected with it, or had recovered from it provided the deeply sampled blood TCRbeta repertoires that made up the dataset. Samples covering the acute and convalescent phases of COVID-19 were provided by collaborators in the United States, Italy and Spain. Samples were obtained from the ongoing ImmuneRACE study (first 160 participants) and from over a thousand subjects provided by 6 global collaborators. Nearly every sample came with metadata listing a de-identified subject ID, COVID-19 status, age in years and sex. Where HLA class I and class II types were available, the types were taken from metadata supplied by the sample provider, not from assay-based typing. Overall study results and their limits: Clinical and demographic metadata were provided uncurated, with the amount varying by source and participant.

TCRbeta CDR3 regions were amplified from genomic DNA by means of the immunoSEQ Assay, a bias-controlled multiplex PCR. As for the original processing: Nucleated cell counts per sample were estimated from amplification of reference gene primers within the assay. To quantify the absolute abundance of each unique TCRbeta CDR3 rearrangement, sequence reads were collapsed and filtered. For each sample, productive Simpson clonality was calculated as the square root of Simpson's diversity index over productive rearrangements. TCRdb re-hosts the immuneACCESS table, in-frame sequences only. Its copies lack some clones; in the studies checked, an unresolved V gene accounts for under half of them, and the cause for the rest is not known. V and J calls plus clone size are reproduced from that table; the DNA served to infer D and trimming. This sample gives 200,000 to 250,000 clones in total; around 86% of them show up just once. Of the sample, around 7% falls within the top ten clones.

Enrolling through a virtual design, the prospective study's participants ranged in age from about 18 to 89 years and lived across roughly 24 United States geographic areas. In the prospective study, participants were assigned to cohorts based on the clinical history participants reported in a screening survey and a study questionnaire. Each participant in the prospective study had whole blood, serum and a nasopharyngeal or oropharyngeal swab collected by mobile phlebotomists. Additional blood draws and questionnaires over an approximately 2-month period could optionally be provided by prospective study participants. Before DNA extraction, blood samples from the prospective study were shipped at room temperature or frozen. The germline V gene (reference sequence) provides CDR1 MNHEY and CDR2 SMNVEV. V is pared back by 8 bases and J by 5 bases, with 12 bases lying between the germline termini. The CDR3 runs 12 amino acids, cysteine and phenylalanine included. Just CDR3 DNA is preserved here, 36 bases in frame from base 1.

The sequence is built from TRBV27 and TRBJ1-1; 6 matching bases give a weak D call of TRBD1. The sequenced material came from PBMCs or T cells enriched from blood (not recorded which). The clonotype comes from a man aged 25 to 40 in a cohort exposed to, infected with or recovered from COVID-19 (not recorded which). The bases read TGTGCCAGCCGAAGGGGGGGGACTGAAGCTTTCTTT. Its translation is CASRRGGTEAFF.